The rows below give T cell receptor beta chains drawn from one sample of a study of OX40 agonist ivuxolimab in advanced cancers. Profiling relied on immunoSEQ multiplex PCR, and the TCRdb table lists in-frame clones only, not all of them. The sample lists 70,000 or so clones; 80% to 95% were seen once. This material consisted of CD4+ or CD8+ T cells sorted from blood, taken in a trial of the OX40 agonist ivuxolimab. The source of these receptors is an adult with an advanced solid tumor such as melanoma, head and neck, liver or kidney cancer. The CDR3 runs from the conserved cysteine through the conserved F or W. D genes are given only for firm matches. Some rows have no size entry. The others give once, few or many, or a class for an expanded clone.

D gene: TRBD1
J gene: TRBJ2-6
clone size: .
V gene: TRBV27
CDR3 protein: CASSLLGQGKANVLTF
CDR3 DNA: TGTGCCAGCAGTTTATTAGGACAGGGGAAGGCCAACGTCCTGACTTTC

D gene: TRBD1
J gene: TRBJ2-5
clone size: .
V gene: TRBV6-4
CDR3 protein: CASSKPDRGRSVETQYF
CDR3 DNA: TGTGCCAGCAGTAAGCCGGACAGGGGGCGGTCGGTGGAGACCCAGTACTTC

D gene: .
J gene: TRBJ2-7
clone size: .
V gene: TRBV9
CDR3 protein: CASSVAGTRWDEQYF
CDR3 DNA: TGTGCCAGCAGCGTAGCTGGGACAAGGTGGGACGAGCAGTACTTC

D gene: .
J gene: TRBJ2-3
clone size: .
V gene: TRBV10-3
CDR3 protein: CAISDGSTDTQYF
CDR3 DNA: TGTGCCATCAGTGACGGCAGCACAGATACGCAGTATTTT

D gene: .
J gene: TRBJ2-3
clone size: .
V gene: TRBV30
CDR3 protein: CAWEGWTRGGDTQYF
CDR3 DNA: TGTGCCTGGGAGGGGTGGACTCGGGGAGGCGATACGCAGTATTTT

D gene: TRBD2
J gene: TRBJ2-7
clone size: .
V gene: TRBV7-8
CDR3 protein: CASSLAGREGYEQYF
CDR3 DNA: TGTGCCAGCAGCTTAGCTGGCAGGGAGGGTTACGAGCAGTACTTC

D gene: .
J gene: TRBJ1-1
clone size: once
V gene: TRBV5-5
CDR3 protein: CASSLEPETEAFF
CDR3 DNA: TGTGCCAGCAGCTTGGAGCCGGAGACTGAAGCTTTCTTT

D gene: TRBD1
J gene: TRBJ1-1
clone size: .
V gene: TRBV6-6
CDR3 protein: CASSYDQGANTEAFF
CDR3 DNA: TGTGCCAGCAGTTACGATCAGGGGGCGAACACTGAAGCTTTCTTT

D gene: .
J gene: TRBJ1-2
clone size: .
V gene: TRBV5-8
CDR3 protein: CASSLEYGYTF
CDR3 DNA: TGTGCCAGCAGCTTGGAATATGGCTACACCTTC

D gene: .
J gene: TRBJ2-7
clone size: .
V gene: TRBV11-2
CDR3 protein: CASSPLGLLSSYEQYF
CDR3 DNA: TGTGCCAGCAGCCCCCTGGGGCTCCTGAGCTCCTACGAGCAGTACTTC

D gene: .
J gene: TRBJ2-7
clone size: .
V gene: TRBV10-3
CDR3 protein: CAISDGFPYEQYF
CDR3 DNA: TGTGCCATCAGTGACGGGTTCCCCTACGAGCAGTACTTC

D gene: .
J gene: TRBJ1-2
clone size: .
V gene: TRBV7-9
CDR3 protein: CASSSFRTGEGYTF
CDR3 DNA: TGTGCCAGCAGCTCCTTCCGAACGGGCGAGGGCTACACCTTC

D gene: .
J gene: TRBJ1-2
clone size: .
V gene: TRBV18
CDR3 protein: CASSPPGPTYGYTF
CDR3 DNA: TGTGCCAGCTCACCACCGGGGCCAACCTATGGCTACACCTTC

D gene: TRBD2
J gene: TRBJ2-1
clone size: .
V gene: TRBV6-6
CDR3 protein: CASRTSGGADEQFF
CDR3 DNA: TGTGCCAGCAGAACTAGCGGGGGGGCGGATGAGCAGTTCTTC

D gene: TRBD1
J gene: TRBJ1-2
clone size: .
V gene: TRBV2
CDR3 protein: CASSEFIGTGDGYTF
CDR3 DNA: TGTGCCAGCAGTGAATTTATTGGGACAGGGGATGGCTACACCTTC

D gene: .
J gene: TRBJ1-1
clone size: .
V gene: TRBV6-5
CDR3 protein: CASSYQGWNTEAFF
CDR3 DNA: TGTGCCAGCAGTTACCAGGGGTGGAACACTGAAGCTTTCTTT

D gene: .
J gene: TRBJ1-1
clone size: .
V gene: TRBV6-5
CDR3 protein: CASSPTVNTEAFF
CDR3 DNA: TGTGCCAGCAGCCCGACAGTGAACACTGAAGCTTTCTTT

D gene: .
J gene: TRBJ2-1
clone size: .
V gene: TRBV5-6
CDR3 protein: CASSLQGSEQFF
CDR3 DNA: TGTGCCAGCAGCTTACAGGGTTCTGAGCAGTTCTTC

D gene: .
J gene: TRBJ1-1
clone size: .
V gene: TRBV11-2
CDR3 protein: CASSLGESTEAFF
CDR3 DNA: TGTGCCAGCAGCTTGGGGGAGAGCACTGAAGCTTTCTTT

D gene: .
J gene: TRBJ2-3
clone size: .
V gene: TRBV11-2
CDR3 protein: CASSEDAGNTDTQYF
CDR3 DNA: TGTGCCAGCAGCGAAGACGCGGGGAACACAGATACGCAGTATTTT

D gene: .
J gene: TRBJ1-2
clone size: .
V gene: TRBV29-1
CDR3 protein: CSVESGERGYTF
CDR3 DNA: TGCAGCGTTGAATCAGGGGAGAGGGGCTACACCTTC

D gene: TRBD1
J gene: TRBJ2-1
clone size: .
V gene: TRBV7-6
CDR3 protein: CASSLVAGGGYYNEQFF
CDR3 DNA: TGTGCCAGCAGCTTAGTCGCAGGGGGTGGATATTACAATGAGCAGTTCTTC

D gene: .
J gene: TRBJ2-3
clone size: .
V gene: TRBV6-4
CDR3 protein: CASSEGEQGSDTQYF
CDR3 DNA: TGTGCCAGCAGTGAAGGCGAACAGGGCTCAGATACGCAGTATTTT

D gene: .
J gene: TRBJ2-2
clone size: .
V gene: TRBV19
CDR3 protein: CASSHTSRELFF
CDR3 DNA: TGTGCCAGCTCTCACACCTCTAGGGAGCTGTTTTTT

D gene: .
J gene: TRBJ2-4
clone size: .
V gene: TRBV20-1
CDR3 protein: CSATLNIQYF
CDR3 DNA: TGCAGTGCCACGTTAAACATTCAGTACTTC

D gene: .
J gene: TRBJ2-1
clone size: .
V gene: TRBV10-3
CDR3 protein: CATQFRLDINEQFF
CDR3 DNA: TGTGCCACCCAGTTCCGTCTAGATATCAATGAGCAGTTCTTC

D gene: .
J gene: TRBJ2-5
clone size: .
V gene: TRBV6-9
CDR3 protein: CASPWVTETQYF
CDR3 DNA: TGTGCCAGCCCTTGGGTGACAGAGACCCAGTACTTC

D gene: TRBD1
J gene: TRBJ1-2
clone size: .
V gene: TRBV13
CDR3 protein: CASSLTEQGAQGYTF
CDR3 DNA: TGTGCCAGCAGCTTGACGGAACAGGGGGCACAGGGCTACACCTTC

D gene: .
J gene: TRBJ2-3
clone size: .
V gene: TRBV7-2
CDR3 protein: CASSLVSLPTSSTDTQYF
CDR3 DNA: TGTGCCAGCAGCTTAGTTTCGCTACCCACTAGTAGCACAGATACGCAGTATTTT

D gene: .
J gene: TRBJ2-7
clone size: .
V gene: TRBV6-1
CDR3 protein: CASRTTYEQYF
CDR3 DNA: TGTGCCAGCAGGACAACCTACGAGCAGTACTTC

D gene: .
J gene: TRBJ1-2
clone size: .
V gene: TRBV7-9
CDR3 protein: CASSILGDGGTYGYTF
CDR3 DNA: TGTGCCAGCAGTATCTTAGGAGATGGGGGGACCTATGGCTACACCTTC

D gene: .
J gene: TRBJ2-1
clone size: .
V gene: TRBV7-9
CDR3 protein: CASSSWTAMTYNEQFF
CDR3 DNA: TGTGCCAGCAGCTCCTGGACAGCGATGACCTACAATGAGCAGTTCTTC

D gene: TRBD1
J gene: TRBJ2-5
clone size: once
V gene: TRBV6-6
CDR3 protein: CASSYGTGAETQYF
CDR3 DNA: TGTGCCAGCAGTTACGGGACAGGGGCAGAGACCCAGTACTTC